This paragraph covers one TCR beta chain sequence. The target antigen is unknown. TCRdb's table, derived via immunoSEQ multiplex PCR, lists solely in-frame clones and lacks some. This sample yields about 89,000 clones, of which around nine tenths are seen a single time; around 5.5% belongs to the top ten. The data were taken from a study of T cell responses to AZD1222 COVID-19 vaccine. V gave up 6 bases and J gave up 3 bases; unmatched junction bases: 6. CDR3 length: 15 residues. The germline gives CDR1 KGHSH, CDR2 LQKENI. Study-wide results and caveats: Baseline testing showed seropositivity in only a handful of AZD1222 recipients. Across the whole spike, CD4 TCRs peaked at regions 160-218 and 743-854.

This TCR was sampled from an adult who received the AZD1222 COVID-19 vaccine. V gene TRBV18 combines with J gene TRBJ2-7; 12 bases align to TRBD1. The sequencing used peripheral blood, collected 28 days after the second AZD1222 dose. The CDR3 bases are TGTGCCAGCTCTCGGGACAGGGGGCGAATCTACGAGCAGTACTTC. Its protein product is CASSRDRGRIYEQYF.